One sample yielded the 11 T cell receptor beta chains listed below, sequenced in a study of chemoradiotherapy in HPV16-positive cancers. Measured with immunoSEQ multiplex PCR; TCRdb has only the in-frame clones, and not every one. The table records 3,600 or so clones, just under 95% of them present only once. The sample was acquired from a patient who underwent chemoradiotherapy. The receptors were gathered from a human donor with HPV-associated anogenital cancer.

The CDR3 loop is CASSLSGWNNEQFF. Here the CDR3 DNA reads TGCGCCAGCAGCTTGTCAGGGTGGAACAATGAGCAGTTCTTC. The chain combines TRBV5-1 with TRBJ2-1; tentatively, D is TRBD1 (5 bases). Germline CDR1 and CDR2: SGHRS and YFSETQ. The CDR3 loop spans 14 amino acids. V was cut by 1 base and J by 5 bases, with 10 bases left in between.

The chain employs TRBV20-1 and TRBJ2-7; D remains ambiguous. The CDR3 covers 10 residues. Germline CDR1 is DFQATT and CDR2 is SNEGSKA (reference sequence). V was pared by 6 bases and J by 5 bases, with 8 bases between. CDR3: CSASDHEQYF. CDR3 sequence (DNA): TGCAGTGCCAGTGACCACGAGCAGTACTTC.

CDR3 protein: CASSQEIRGDQPQHF. The CDR3 region has the DNA TGTGCCAGCAGCCAAGAGATACGGGGGGATCAGCCCCAGCATTTT. This chain joins TRBV14 and TRBJ1-5, with D maybe TRBD1 (5 bases). This CDR3 contains 15 residues. V was clipped by 0 bases and J by 5 bases, with 11 bases between them. CDR1 is SGHDN, CDR2 FVKESK, per germline.

The J gene is TRBJ2-7, the V gene TRBV25-1, with 10 bases lining up with TRBD1. CDR1 and CDR2 (germline): MGHDK, SYGVNS. Trimming at V came to 5 bases and at J to 3 bases, leaving 7 bases not matched to a gene. The CDR3 sequence is 15 residues long. This CDR3 is CASSRDRGLIYEQYF. The DNA of the CDR3 is TGTGCCAGCAGTCGCGACAGGGGGCTCATCTACGAGCAGTACTTC.

The rearrangement joins TRBV10-3 to TRBJ2-7; the match to TRBD2 covers 14 bases. The ends lost 5 bases at V and 3 bases at J; junction bases unmatched: 12. CDR1 is ENHRY, CDR2 SYGVKD, per germline. This CDR3 has 18 amino acids. The CDR3 region has the DNA TGTGCCATCAGTACCGGGAGACTAGCGGGGGGGAGGGTCTACGAGCAGTACTTC. As protein: CAISTGRLAGGRVYEQYF.

The rearrangement joins TRBV5-1 to TRBJ2-1; the match to TRBD2 covers 9 bases. Germline trimming cut 4 bases from V and 5 bases from J; bases unmatched to any gene: 7. This CDR3 is built from 15 residues. The germline V gene encodes CDR1 SGHRS and CDR2 YFSETQ. For the CDR3, the DNA is TGCGCCAGCAGCGCCCAGGGACTAGCAGACAATGAGCAGTTCTTC. Its protein is CASSAQGLADNEQFF.

The table lists this clone with a few counts. The chain carries TRBV20-1 and TRBJ2-1; D is unresolved. Per the germline V gene, CDR1 is DFQATT and CDR2 is SNEGSKA (reference sequence). The germline V and J ends were trimmed by 3 bases and 8 bases, with 5 bases remaining between them. CDR3 size: 10 residues. The chain's CDR3 is CSASDHEQFF. The DNA for the CDR3 is TGCAGTGCTAGTGACCATGAGCAGTTCTTC.

The CDR3 DNA is TGTGCCAGCAATTACTGGGGGCTAGCGGGAGACACAGATACGCAGTATTTT. Translation: CASNYWGLAGDTDTQYF. The chain is built from TRBV9 and TRBJ2-3, with 10 bases fitting TRBD2. J lost 2 bases, V lost 6 bases, and 12 bases had no gene match. The CDR3 has 17 residues. In germline, CDR1 is SGDLS, CDR2 YYNGEE.

The CDR3 spells CASSLKWGTSGNLPPDTQYF. The DNA for the CDR3 is TGCGCCAGCAGCTTGAAGTGGGGGACTAGCGGGAATCTCCCACCAGATACGCAGTATTTT. The rearrangement links TRBV5-1 to TRBJ2-3, with 13 bases that match TRBD2. Germline V gene lookup returns CDR1 SGHRS and CDR2 YFSETQ. V trimming: 1 base; J trimming: 4 bases; junction bases outside the gene matches: 15. CDR3 length equals 20 residues.

J is TRBJ1-2 and V is TRBV6-5, with 8 bases that match TRBD1. Trimming cost V 2 bases and J 4 bases; bases outside gene matches: 3. CDR1 is MNHEY and CDR2 is SVGAGI in the germline V gene. This CDR3 is 14 amino acids long. This CDR3 reads CASSYSTGGYGYTF. CDR3 sequence (DNA): TGTGCCAGCAGTTACAGCACAGGGGGCTATGGCTACACCTTC.

The chain uses TRBV25-1 and TRBJ2-5, with 8 bases identical to TRBD1. The germline CDR1 and CDR2 sequences are MGHDK and SYGVNS. This CDR3 contains 16 residues. V lost 1 base, J lost 4 bases, and 8 bases stayed unmatched. The CDR3 DNA reads TGTGCCAGCAGTGAATCCGCCAGGGGGCTAGTAGAGACCCAGTACTTC. Translating it yields CASSESARGLVETQYF.